This is a list of T cell receptor beta chains from one sample in a study of blood T cell repertoires in COVID-19. The data were produced by immunoSEQ multiplex PCR, yet TCRdb's version contains in-frame clones alone and is incomplete. The profile shows some 250,000 clones, about four fifths of them singletons. Input material: peripheral blood. Source of these receptors: an elderly woman with COVID-19, enrolled during active disease. The CDR3 runs from the conserved cysteine through the conserved F or W. The order of the fields is V gene, J gene, clone size, D gene, CDR3 DNA, CDR3 protein. D genes are given only for firm matches. Clone size appears in some rows only: once, few, many, or a class for an expanded clone.

v_call: TRBV3-1/TRBV3-2; j_call: TRBJ2-7; clone_size: .; d_call: .; cdr3_nt: TGTGCCAGCAGCCAAGACCGGCAGGGGAAGCAGTACTTC; cdr3_aa: CASSQDRQGKQYF
v_call: TRBV30; j_call: TRBJ1-1; clone_size: .; d_call: .; cdr3_nt: TGTGCCTGGAGTAACAGAATGGACACTGAAGCTTTCTTT; cdr3_aa: CAWSNRMDTEAFF
v_call: TRBV5-4; j_call: TRBJ1-4; clone_size: .; d_call: .; cdr3_nt: TGTGCCACCACGGACGGAACCGGACTTGGTGAAAAACTGTTTTTT; cdr3_aa: CATTDGTGLGEKLFF
v_call: TRBV2; j_call: TRBJ2-7; clone_size: .; d_call: TRBD2; cdr3_nt: TGTGCCAGCAATCCCCTCATCCGGGAGCGGGGGATCTCCTACGAGCTGTACTTC; cdr3_aa: CASNPLIRERGISYELYF
v_call: TRBV30; j_call: TRBJ2-3; clone_size: .; d_call: .; cdr3_nt: TGTGCCTGGAATCTAGGTGGAGATACGCAGTATTTT; cdr3_aa: CAWNLGGDTQYF
v_call: TRBV6-2/TRBV6-3; j_call: TRBJ2-7; clone_size: .; d_call: .; cdr3_nt: TGTGCCAGCAGCCTAAAGCTCACCTCGGGGGAGCAGTACTTC; cdr3_aa: CASSLKLTSGEQYF
v_call: TRBV6-2/TRBV6-3; j_call: TRBJ1-2; clone_size: .; d_call: .; cdr3_nt: TGTGCCAGCAGTTACCGTGGGGGCGTCTATGGCTACACCTTC; cdr3_aa: CASSYRGGVYGYTF
v_call: TRBV5-1; j_call: TRBJ1-1; clone_size: .; d_call: .; cdr3_nt: TGCGCCAGCAGCCCCCCAGGGAAGGGGACTGAAGCTTTCTTT; cdr3_aa: CASSPPGKGTEAFF
v_call: TRBV5-4; j_call: TRBJ2-1; clone_size: .; d_call: .; cdr3_nt: TGTGCCAGCAGCTCACGACAGGCCGGCAACAATGAGCAGTTCTTC; cdr3_aa: CASSSRQAGNNEQFF
v_call: TRBV3-1/TRBV3-2; j_call: TRBJ2-2; clone_size: few; d_call: .; cdr3_nt: TGTGCCAGCAGCTACAGAGACGGGGAGCTGTTTTTT; cdr3_aa: CASSYRDGELFF
v_call: TRBV6-5; j_call: TRBJ1-4; clone_size: .; d_call: .; cdr3_nt: TGTGCCAGCAGTTTGGGGGACTCGGGAGGAGAAAAACTGTTTTTT; cdr3_aa: CASSLGDSGGEKLFF
v_call: TRBV28; j_call: TRBJ2-5; clone_size: .; d_call: .; cdr3_nt: TGTGCCAGTAGGGGGGGGAACCCGATGCGAGAGACCCAGTACTTC; cdr3_aa: CASRGGNPMRETQYF
v_call: TRBV6-4; j_call: TRBJ2-7; clone_size: .; d_call: TRBD1; cdr3_nt: TGTGCCAGCAGTGACTACTGGACAGGGGTCTCCCCTGGGGCAACCTACGAGCAGTACTTC; cdr3_aa: CASSDYWTGVSPGATYEQYF
v_call: TRBV6-6; j_call: TRBJ2-3; clone_size: .; d_call: .; cdr3_nt: TGTGCCAGCAGTCGCCAAACAGGGAAGTCTAGTAGCACAGATACGCAGTATTTT; cdr3_aa: CASSRQTGKSSSTDTQYF
v_call: TRBV6-6; j_call: TRBJ1-2; clone_size: once; d_call: TRBD1; cdr3_nt: TGTGCCAGCAGTAGTCCGGGACAGACTTATGGCTACACCTTC; cdr3_aa: CASSSPGQTYGYTF
v_call: TRBV28; j_call: TRBJ1-2; clone_size: .; d_call: TRBD1; cdr3_nt: TGTGCCAGCAGTACAGGACAGGTACAACGGTACTATGGCTACACCTTC; cdr3_aa: CASSTGQVQRYYGYTF
v_call: TRBV21-1; j_call: TRBJ2-4; clone_size: once; d_call: .; cdr3_nt: TGTGCCAGCAGCATCAGACTAGCGGGAGGGCCGCATCAGAATGCCAAAAACATTCAGTACTTC; cdr3_aa: CASSIRLAGGPHQNAKNIQYF
v_call: TRBV3-1/TRBV3-2; j_call: TRBJ2-4; clone_size: .; d_call: .; cdr3_nt: TGTGCCAGCAGCCATAAAAGCCCCCCGAGGTGGAAACTAGCCAAAAACATTCAGTACTTC; cdr3_aa: CASSHKSPPRWKLAKNIQYF
v_call: TRBV6-5; j_call: TRBJ2-7; clone_size: .; d_call: TRBD1; cdr3_nt: TGTGCCAGCAGGGGACAGGGCCAGTACGAGCAGTACTTC; cdr3_aa: CASRGQGQYEQYF
v_call: TRBV3-1/TRBV3-2; j_call: TRBJ1-1; clone_size: .; d_call: TRBD1; cdr3_nt: TGTGCCAGCAGCCACATTCAGGGGGCGACTGAAGCTTTCTTT; cdr3_aa: CASSHIQGATEAFF
v_call: TRBV7-8; j_call: TRBJ2-7; clone_size: .; d_call: TRBD2; cdr3_nt: TGTGCCAGCAGGCCGGGCGGGAGCTCCTACGAGCAGTACTTC; cdr3_aa: CASRPGGSSYEQYF
v_call: TRBV28; j_call: TRBJ1-2; clone_size: .; d_call: TRBD1; cdr3_nt: TGTGCCAGCAACCGCCCGGGACAGGGGGCTTCTGACTATGGCTACACCTTC; cdr3_aa: CASNRPGQGASDYGYTF
v_call: TRBV2; j_call: TRBJ1-1; clone_size: .; d_call: .; cdr3_nt: TGTGCCAGCAGTGTTTTGCGACAGGCGAACACTGAAGCTTTCTTT; cdr3_aa: CASSVLRQANTEAFF
v_call: TRBV5-1; j_call: TRBJ1-2; clone_size: .; d_call: TRBD1; cdr3_nt: TGCGCCAGCAGGAATTTACAGGGGGCTGGGGACGGCTACACCTTC; cdr3_aa: CASRNLQGAGDGYTF
v_call: TRBV19; j_call: TRBJ2-6; clone_size: .; d_call: .; cdr3_nt: TGTGCCACCCATAGCAGGGCCTTTTCCGGGGCCAACGTCCTGACTTTC; cdr3_aa: CATHSRAFSGANVLTF
v_call: TRBV6-2/TRBV6-3; j_call: TRBJ1-1; clone_size: .; d_call: .; cdr3_nt: TGTGCCAGCAGTTACCACGGTTACACTGAAGCTTTCTTT; cdr3_aa: CASSYHGYTEAFF
v_call: TRBV5-1; j_call: TRBJ1-2; clone_size: once; d_call: .; cdr3_nt: TGCGCCAGCAGCCCCGAAGGCGGGTATGGCTACACCTTC; cdr3_aa: CASSPEGGYGYTF
v_call: TRBV3-1/TRBV3-2; j_call: TRBJ1-2; clone_size: .; d_call: TRBD1; cdr3_nt: TGTGCCAGCAGCCAAGGGACAGGGGCACGGGGCTACACCTTC; cdr3_aa: CASSQGTGARGYTF
v_call: TRBV11-2; j_call: TRBJ2-4; clone_size: .; d_call: .; cdr3_nt: TGTGCCAGCAGCGAGGCGTCTGCAGGGGCCAGGGTGAGGGCTCAGTACTTC; cdr3_aa: CASSEASAGARVRAQYF
v_call: TRBV5-1; j_call: TRBJ2-5; clone_size: .; d_call: TRBD2; cdr3_nt: TGCGCCAGCAGCTTGGTTGGGACTAGCTCTAAAGAGACCCAGTACTTC; cdr3_aa: CASSLVGTSSKETQYF
v_call: TRBV4-1; j_call: TRBJ1-5; clone_size: .; d_call: .; cdr3_nt: TGCGCCAGCAGCCAAGTCGTCGGCACAGAAATAAATCAGCCCCAGCATTTT; cdr3_aa: CASSQVVGTEINQPQHF
v_call: TRBV29-1; j_call: TRBJ2-2; clone_size: once; d_call: .; cdr3_nt: TGCAGCGCACAGACAGGGAACACCGGGGAGCTGTTTTTT; cdr3_aa: CSAQTGNTGELFF
v_call: TRBV7-3; j_call: TRBJ2-1; clone_size: once; d_call: .; cdr3_nt: TGTGCCAGCAGCTTAAACTCCCCAGGTGGTGAGCAGTTCTTC; cdr3_aa: CASSLNSPGGEQFF
v_call: TRBV7-9; j_call: TRBJ2-2; clone_size: .; d_call: .; cdr3_nt: TGTGCCAGCAGCCGCGGCGGGAACACCGGGGAGCTGTTTTTT; cdr3_aa: CASSRGGNTGELFF
v_call: TRBV3-1/TRBV3-2; j_call: TRBJ2-3; clone_size: .; d_call: .; cdr3_nt: TGTGCCAGCAGCCTTGCAAGGGGTCCTAGCACAGATACGCAGTATTTT; cdr3_aa: CASSLARGPSTDTQYF